Presented here are 30 T cell receptor beta chains from one specimen sequenced in a study of blood T cell repertoires in COVID-19. The table came from immunoSEQ multiplex PCR; TCRdb's copy has only in-frame clones and leaves some out. The sample holds 85,000 to 130,000 clones, roughly 92% seen once. The sample was peripheral blood. Receptors were obtained from a man aged 55-75 years with acute or convalescent COVID-19.

The CDR3 protein is CASSLQAGINSPLHF. CDR3 sequence (DNA): TGCGCCAGCAGCTTGCAGGCAGGGATAAATTCACCCCTCCACTTT. The chain couples TRBV5-1 to TRBJ1-6; tentatively, D is TRBD1 (5 bases). V shed 1 base and J shed 7 bases, with 12 bases lying between them. The CDR3 is 15 residues long. Germline CDR1 SGHRS, CDR2 YFSETQ.

CDR3 sequence (DNA): TGTGCCTGGAGTAACGGGGTCCTTAATGAAAAACTGTTTTTT. Amino acid sequence: CAWSNGVLNEKLFF. The chain joins TRBV30 to TRBJ1-4; D remains unclear. This CDR3 region has 14 residues. CDR1 and CDR2 (germline): GTSNPN, SVGIG (reference sequence). The V and J ends lost 2 bases and 4 bases respectively, with 11 bases between them.

This clone showed up just once. In DNA, the CDR3 is TGCGCCAGCAGCCACTCGGGACTTAATGAAAAACTGTTTTTT. Residues: CASSHSGLNEKLFF. This sequence joins TRBV4-1 and TRBJ1-4; D may be TRBD1 (5 bases). Germline V gene data show CDR1 as MGHRA and CDR2 as YSYEKL. There are 14 residues in the CDR3. V was trimmed by 3 bases and J by 4 bases, leaving 9 bases between them.

The chain combines TRBV5-1 with TRBJ1-6; 7 bases match TRBD1. The V gene's germline CDR1 is SGHRS and CDR2 YFSETQ. CDR3 length: 15 residues. V was clipped by 2 bases and J by 7 bases; unmatched bases: 6. CDR3 nucleotide sequence: TGCGCCAGCAGCTTTAGGGGGCCGGGCAATTCACCCCTCCACTTT. Translation gives CASSFRGPGNSPLHF. The whole variable domain, filled in from reference TRBV5-1 and TRBJ1-6, reads KAGVTQTPRYLIKTRGQQVTLSCSPISGHRSVSWYQQTPGQGLQFLFEYFSETQRNKGNFPGRFSGRQFSNSRSEMNVSTLELGDSALYLCASSFRGPGNSPLHFGNGTRLTVT.

This clone was counted a single time. V usage is TRBV30 and J usage is TRBJ1-1, with D possibly being TRBD1 (6 bases). The germline V and J ends were trimmed by 2 bases and 5 bases, with 15 bases remaining between them. The CDR3 sequence is 14 residues long. CDR1 is GTSNPN, CDR2 SVGIG, per germline (reference sequence). The CDR3 here is CAWSLGGAGTEAFF. For the CDR3, the DNA is TGTGCCTGGAGTCTGGGGGGGGCGGGAACTGAAGCTTTCTTT.

The chain has TRBV5-1 and TRBJ1-2; D uncertain. Germline-derived CDR1 and CDR2 are SGHRS and YFSETQ. This CDR3 has 15 amino acids. The germline V and J ends were trimmed by 0 bases and 2 bases, with 11 bases remaining between them. CDR3 residues: CASSLGGFGNYGYTF. CDR3 nucleotides: TGCGCCAGCAGCTTGGGAGGGTTTGGGAACTATGGCTACACCTTC.

The V and J genes are TRBV25-1 and TRBJ1-2; 7 bases match TRBD1. The CDR3 is 14 amino acids. In germline, CDR1 is MGHDK, CDR2 SYGVNS. V trimming: 3 bases; J trimming: 4 bases; junction bases outside the gene matches: 5. The CDR3 sequence: CASSDSGTVYGYTF. The CDR3 region has the DNA TGTGCCAGCAGTGATTCCGGGACAGTCTATGGCTACACCTTC.

This sequence joins TRBV4-2 and TRBJ1-2; D uncertain. The germline V gene has CDR1 LGHNA and CDR2 YNFKEQ. This CDR3 has 17 residues. Trimming removed 0 bases at V and 3 bases at J, with 17 bases between. The CDR3 DNA sequence: TGTGCCAGCAGCCAAGATCTGGGCGTCCCGGTCGACTATGGCTACACCTTC. Its translation: CASSQDLGVPVDYGYTF.

J is TRBJ1-6 and V is TRBV19; 10 bases agree with TRBD1. The CDR3 length is 14 residues. The germline CDR1 and CDR2 sequences are LNHDA and SQIVND (reference sequence). Trimming removed 5 bases from V and 10 bases from J; junction bases left unmatched: 5. CDR3 nucleotides: TGTGCCAGTAGTGGGACAGGGGTCTTGTCACCCCTCCACTTT. Translating it yields CASSGTGVLSPLHF.

The genes are TRBV6-1 and TRBJ2-5, with D perhaps matching TRBD2 (6 bases). There are 15 residues in the CDR3. Deletions cut 1 base from V and 5 bases from J, with 14 bases between. From germline, CDR1 is MNHNS and CDR2 SASEGT. This chain's CDR3 is CASSEGGGAGETQYF. In DNA, the CDR3 is TGTGCCAGCAGTGAAGGTGGAGGGGCAGGGGAGACCCAGTACTTC.

V usage is TRBV19 and J usage is TRBJ2-1, with TRBD2 matching 8 bases. The CDR3 spans 18 residues. Germline CDR1 and CDR2: LNHDA and SQIVND (reference sequence). The ends lost 3 bases at V and 5 bases at J; junction bases unmatched: 15. The CDR3: CASSIPGGPSLADNEQFF. Written as DNA, the CDR3 is TGTGCCAGTAGTATTCCGGGAGGGCCGAGTTTGGCTGACAATGAGCAGTTCTTC.

The chain combines TRBV10-2 with TRBJ1-1; D perhaps matches TRBD1 (6 bases). Germline V gene data show CDR1 as WSHSY and CDR2 as SAAADI. The CDR3 totals 12 residues. The V and J ends lost 5 bases and 4 bases respectively, with 8 bases between them. This chain's CDR3 is CASSQGGTEAFF. CDR3 nucleotide sequence: TGCGCCAGCAGTCAAGGGGGCACTGAAGCTTTCTTT.

The J gene is TRBJ2-3, the V gene TRBV5-1, with TRBD2 matching 11 bases. V was clipped by 1 base and J by 6 bases; unmatched bases: 7. Germline assignment: CDR1 SGHRS and CDR2 YFSETQ. The CDR3 is 16 residues long. CDR3 DNA sequence: TGCGCCAGCAGCTTGACTAGCGGGAGTAGGGGGGATACGCAGTATTTT. Protein product: CASSLTSGSRGDTQYF.

This chain joins TRBV19 and TRBJ2-1; 11 bases are a match to TRBD2. The CDR3 runs to 18 residues. V trimming: 3 bases; J trimming: 4 bases; junction bases outside the gene matches: 11. The V gene's germline CDR1 is LNHDA and CDR2 SQIVND (reference sequence). The CDR3 DNA sequence: TGTGCCAGTAGTATTTGGGCATTAGCGGGAGGGGGGTACAATGAGCAGTTCTTC. It is translated as CASSIWALAGGGYNEQFF. Filled out from reference TRBV19 and TRBJ2-1, the complete variable domain reads DGGITQSPKYLFRKEGQNVTLSCEQNLNHDAMYWYRQDPGQGLRLIYYSQIVNDFQKGDIAEGYSVSREKKESFPLTVTSAQKNPTAFYLCASSIWALAGGGYNEQFFGPGTRLTVL.

V gene TRBV7-6 combines with J gene TRBJ2-2, with D perhaps matching TRBD2 (5 bases). Trimming removed 3 bases at V and 1 base at J, with 9 bases between. The germline V gene has CDR1 SGHVS and CDR2 FNYEAQ. The CDR3 sequence is 15 residues long. CDR3 sequence (DNA): TGTGCCAGCAGCTTTTTGGACTTGAACACCGGGGAGCTGTTTTTT. It yields the protein CASSFLDLNTGELFF.

The V gene is TRBV9, the J gene TRBJ1-1; D is undetermined. Germline CDR1 is SGDLS and CDR2 is YYNGEE. The CDR3 is made up of 16 amino acids. Trimming shortened V by 3 bases and J by 2 bases, and 17 bases separated the two germline ends. This CDR3 reads CASSGGSRGRNTEAFF. The DNA of the CDR3 is TGTGCCAGCAGCGGAGGCTCGAGAGGGAGAAACACTGAAGCTTTCTTT.

This rearrangement joins TRBV2 to TRBJ2-1; D remains unclear. The CDR3 is 13 residues long. Trimming took off 2 bases at V and 9 bases at J, with 11 bases between the two ends. Germline assignment: CDR1 SNHLY and CDR2 FYNNEI. The CDR3 sequence is CASSERVWIEQFF. CDR3 bases: TGTGCCAGCAGTGAACGGGTCTGGATTGAGCAGTTCTTC. The entire variable domain, with the rest obtained from reference TRBV2 and TRBJ2-1, is as follows: EPEVTQTPSHQVTQMGQEVILRCVPISNHLYFYWYRQILGQKVEFLVSFYNNEISEKSEIFDDQFSVERPDGSNFTLKIRSTKLEDSAMYFCASSERVWIEQFFGPGTRLTVL.

V gene TRBV6-6 combines with J gene TRBJ1-5, with a possible D match to TRBD1 (5 bases). CDR3 length equals 13 residues. Germline V gene data show CDR1 as MNHNY and CDR2 as SVGAGI (reference sequence). V was clipped by 9 bases and J by 4 bases, with 13 bases between them. Written as DNA, the CDR3 is TGTGCCAGTAAAGCAGGGCCTAATCAGCCCCAGCATTTT. Its protein is CASKAGPNQPQHF.

This clone was seen a few times. This chain uses TRBV6-5 with TRBJ1-2; D is ambiguous. The CDR3 has 12 amino acids. V shed 6 bases and J shed 8 bases, with 13 bases lying between them. Germline CDR1 MNHEY, CDR2 SVGAGI. The CDR3 here is CASRPGDVGYTF. DNA of the CDR3: TGTGCCAGCAGACCCGGTGATGTCGGCTACACCTTC.

The chain combines TRBV6-1 with TRBJ1-4, with TRBD1 matching over 7 bases. Per the germline V gene, CDR1 is MNHNS and CDR2 is SASEGT. V lost 2 bases to trimming and J lost 3 bases; unmatched junction nucleotides: 9. The CDR3 length is 17 residues. The CDR3 loop is CASSESPGGQPNEKLFF. The CDR3 coding sequence is TGTGCCAGCAGTGAAAGTCCTGGGGGACAGCCTAATGAAAAACTGTTTTTT.

The gene calls are TRBV11-3 and TRBJ2-2; tentatively, D is TRBD2 (5 bases). The germline gives CDR1 SGHNT, CDR2 YENEEA. Trimming removed 6 bases at V and 2 bases at J, with 10 bases between. This CDR3 spans 14 amino acids. CDR3 amino acids: CASSSDFNTGELFF. As DNA, the CDR3 is TGTGCCAGCAGTTCGGACTTCAACACCGGGGAGCTGTTTTTT.

A few counts support this clone. This chain joins TRBV12-5 and TRBJ2-3; TRBD2 agrees at 9 bases. Losses at the gene ends were 6 bases for V and 3 bases for J; bases not matched to a gene: 7. Germline V lookup: CDR1 LGHNT, CDR2 FRNRAP. CDR3 size: 15 residues. The CDR3 DNA follows: TGTGCTAGTGGCCAAACGGGACTAGCAACAGATACGCAGTATTTT. It encodes CASGQTGLATDTQYF.

The chain joins TRBV4-2 to TRBJ2-4, with a possible D match to TRBD2 (5 bases). The CDR3 consists of 13 residues. Trimming removed 4 bases from V and 11 bases from J, with 15 bases in between. Germline V gives CDR1 LGHNA, CDR2 YNFKEQ. This chain's CDR3 is CASSPRTGNFQYF. CDR3 nucleotide sequence: TGTGCCAGCAGCCCGCGGACGGGGAACTTTCAGTACTTC.

The CDR3 DNA reads TGTGCCAGCAGTCCGTTTGTAACTAGCGGGAGGGCCAGGTCCGGGGAGCTGTTTTTT. It encodes CASSPFVTSGRARSGELFF. This chain joins TRBV27 and TRBJ2-2; 13 positions agree with TRBD2. Germline V gene sequence: CDR1 MNHEY, CDR2 SMNVEV (reference sequence). The CDR3 extends over 19 amino acids. V trimming: 5 bases; J trimming: 6 bases; junction bases outside the gene matches: 15.

The count of this clone is one. The chain links TRBV9 to TRBJ1-2; weak D call: TRBD1 (5 bases). This CDR3 contains 17 residues. CDR1 and CDR2 from the germline V gene are SGDLS and YYNGEE. V was pared by 0 bases and J by 0 bases, with 15 bases between. This CDR3 reads CASSVGDRPTTNYGYTF. DNA for the CDR3: TGTGCCAGCAGCGTAGGTGACAGACCAACTACTAACTATGGCTACACCTTC.

The rearrangement joins TRBV11-2 to TRBJ2-3; TRBD2 agrees at 7 bases. This CDR3 contains 15 residues. Germline V lookup: CDR1 SGHAT, CDR2 FQNNGV. J lost 0 bases, V lost 8 bases, and 8 bases had no gene match. The CDR3: CASSAGNPSTDTQYF. CDR3 in DNA: TGTGCCAGCTCAGCGGGAAATCCCAGCACAGATACGCAGTATTTT.

This sequence joins TRBV6-1 and TRBJ2-5, with D tentatively TRBD2 (6 bases). Deletions cut 2 bases from V and 2 bases from J, with 12 bases between. The CDR3 has 15 amino acids. From germline, CDR1 is MNHNS and CDR2 SASEGT. The CDR3 is CASSEQDGGQETQYF. As DNA, the CDR3 is TGTGCCAGCAGTGAACAGGACGGGGGACAAGAGACCCAGTACTTC.

This clone was counted a single time. The chain joins TRBV6-5 to TRBJ2-1, with 7 bases aligning to TRBD2. The CDR3 consists of 14 residues. The germline V gene encodes CDR1 MNHEY and CDR2 SVGAGI. The V gene end was trimmed by 5 bases and the J gene end by 13 bases; junction bases not matched to a gene: 14. The CDR3: CASSPAAGASDQFF. CDR3 sequence (DNA): TGTGCCAGCAGTCCCGCGGCGGGAGCGTCTGATCAGTTCTTC.

This chain connects TRBV25-1 to TRBJ1-4; the D gene is possibly TRBD1 (5 bases). The CDR3 is 13 amino acids. The germline gives CDR1 MGHDK, CDR2 SYGVNS. V was clipped by 6 bases and J by 7 bases, with 12 bases between them. DNA for the CDR3: TGTGCCAGCAGGGATGGGGCGATTGAAAAACTGTTTTTT. Its translation: CASRDGAIEKLFF. Variable domain in full (rest from reference TRBV25-1 and TRBJ1-4): EADIYQTPRYLVIGTGKKITLECSQTMGHDKMYWYQQDPGMELHLIHYSYGVNSTEKGDLSSESTVSRIRTEHFPLTLESARPSHTSQYLCASRDGAIEKLFFGSGTQLSVL.

This chain joins TRBV6-1 and TRBJ1-5; D not resolved. Germline-derived CDR1 and CDR2 are MNHNS and SASEGT. Trimming shortened V by 2 bases and J by 4 bases, and 15 bases separated the two germline ends. CDR3 size: 16 residues. The CDR3 nucleotides read TGTGCCAGCAGTGAACGCCGGGAAGGGTCTAATCAGCCCCAGCATTTT. Its translation: CASSERREGSNQPQHF.